The sequence of this TCR beta chain was determined in a study of blood T cells in healthy people across ages (dated by TCRdb to about 2015). About the study as a whole: In model experiments, template switching captured roughly one uniquely barcoded TCR beta cDNA molecule for every two T cells. The study analyzed two additional independent replicas of 1 million unique cDNA reads from the same blood draw for two donors, one aged 18 to 30 and one aged 80 or older. Four age groups were formed from the donors: young (average approximately 15 years), middle-aged (just under 40), aged (roughly 59) and long-lived (roughly 88). Using deep sequencing normalized with unique cDNA molecular identifiers, the study measured how TCR beta repertoire diversity changes with age. To avoid experimental bias, donors of different ages were randomly spread across the sequencing lanes. Study-wide conclusions, independent of this receptor: Since profiling was done on bulk unsorted PBMCs, naive and antigen-experienced compartments could not be conclusively compared. Compared with the aged group, more naive CD4+ T cells, fewer expanded clones and increased TCR diversity were shown by the long-lived group, suggesting age selection. Because the CMV infection status of the donors was unknown, age-related changes in expanded clonotypes may potentially have been confounded. Observed TCR beta diversity per million T cells fell roughly linearly with age, and a significant reduction was already apparent by age roughly 41. Total diversity estimates from one million sequenced T cells were considered lower bounds and underestimates. A strong correlation was found between observed TCR beta diversity and the percentage of naive T cells measured by flow cytometry.

Between the V and J ends, shortened by 4 bases and 0 bases respectively, the junction contains 18 bases. CDR1 and CDR2 are drawn from the germline V gene (reference sequence): SEHNR, FQNEAQ. Reading from cysteine to phenylalanine, the CDR3 counts 18 amino acids. Only CDR3 DNA is held: 54 bases, read in frame from base 1. Systemically healthy Caucasian individuals from Russia, roughly 40 in total and aged roughly 6 to 95 years, were included as donors. Around 10 milliliters of peripheral blood were collected from each donor into EDTA-treated Vacutainer tubes. PBMCs were isolated by Ficoll-Paque density-gradient centrifugation, with at least 6 million obtained per sample. Total RNA was extracted from PBMCs with Trizol reagent, with at least 5 micrograms obtained per sample. For every donor, flow cytometry on a PBMC aliquot measured the percentage of naive CD45RAhigh/CD27high T cells. Receptor amplification or capture employed 5' RACE. Sequencing took place on an Illumina HiSeq 2500. The second PCR ran for about 6 to 11 cycles and used a J-beta primer mix along with a sample-barcoded 5' primer. A unique molecular identifier was introduced onto each TCR beta cDNA molecule by a template-switch 5' adaptor carrying 12 random nucleotides. Each sample yielded at least 2.5 million CDR3-containing paired-end reads. First-strand cDNA synthesis was performed from all RNA using the Mint cDNA synthesis kit, with priming by a TRBC-specific oligonucleotide. All cDNA was treated with uracil-DNA glycosylase and then went through a first 18-cycle PCR with the universal primers M1SS and BC2_uni_R. In the original analysis: For normalization, 1 million high-quality reads were randomly selected from each sample, with every read carrying a distinct molecular identifier. Reads with shared molecular identifiers were discarded instead of being binned into consensus sequences. MiTCR, with a Q25 quality threshold and the strictest error-elimination algorithm, was used for CDR3 identification, clonotype clustering and error correction. A nonparametric unseen species model using Euler transformation provided a lower-bound estimate of total TCR beta diversity. TCRdb took the public reads, trimmed them with fastp at Q25, ran MiXCR for clone calling and kept in-frame beta chains. Entries are consolidated by CDR3 protein sequence, retaining the most common genes and DNA. The V and J calls and clone size are TCRdb's, not the authors'. Counted in this sample were 700,000 or so distinct CDR3 sequences; 22% of them appeared once. The ten largest clonotypes hold approximately 20% of the sample.

Turning to this clonotype: Its recognized antigen is unknown. No qualities accompany the bases; no much larger clone lies one base away.

This receptor was identified in a man aged 70 or older in good health. Rearrangement joined TRBV7-9 to TRBJ1-4, with the D gene not clear enough to name. The source material was blood. The CDR3 loop reads CASSSGGQRRSTNEKLFF. The bases read TGTGCCAGCAGCTCCGGTGGGCAGAGACGATCAACTAATGAAAAACTGTTTTTT.